This passage covers 28 T cell receptor beta chains from one sample sequenced in a study of brain T cells in children with intractable seizures (TCRdb year 2021). Library method: the immunoSEQ multiplex PCR assay. TCRdb re-hosts the immuneACCESS table, in-frame sequences only. Its copies lack some clones; in the studies checked, an unresolved V gene accounts for under half of them, and the cause for the rest is not known. Counted in this sample were 110,000 or so clones; 94% of them appeared once. About 3.8% of the sample is held by the ten biggest clonotypes. The sample's time point label, in plain terms: resected brain tissue, or blood drawn just prior to surgery. Sequenced here: peripheral blood, sampled at surgery. These receptors all stem from a boy less than two years old with hemimegalencephaly and intractable seizures.

This chain connects TRBV27 to TRBJ2-7; 12 bases line up with TRBD2. J gave up 0 bases and V 7 bases, and 7 bases lay outside the gene matches. The CDR3 contains 16 residues. CDR1 MNHEY and CDR2 SMNVEV come from the germline V gene (reference sequence). The CDR3 loop reads CASTPRLAGASYEQYF. In DNA form, the CDR3 reads TGTGCCAGCACCCCCCGACTAGCGGGAGCCTCCTACGAGCAGTACTTC.

The chain joins TRBV19 to TRBJ1-5, with 8 bases lining up with TRBD1. The germline gives CDR1 LNHDA, CDR2 SQIVND (reference sequence). The CDR3 is 14 residues long. The V gene end was trimmed by 6 bases and the J gene end by 8 bases; junction bases not matched to a gene: 9. CDR3 sequence: CASRVDRAREPQHF. The CDR3 coding sequence is TGTGCCAGTAGGGTGGACAGGGCGCGAGAGCCCCAGCATTTT.

The chain has TRBV7-2 and TRBJ1-5; D unclear. The V and J ends lost 1 base and 1 base respectively, with 8 bases between them. The CDR3 runs 15 residues. Germline V lookup: CDR1 SGHTA, CDR2 FQGNSA. CDR3 in DNA: TGTGCCAGCAGCTTAGTCCCCGAGAGCAATCAGCCCCAGCATTTT. Translating it yields CASSLVPESNQPQHF.

This chain joins TRBV29-1 and TRBJ1-2; tentatively, D is TRBD1 (6 bases). Between the trimmed V and J ends, which lost 7 bases and 3 bases, there was a span of 30 bases. The CDR3 sequence is 18 residues long. Per germline, CDR1 SQVTM and CDR2 ANQGSEA. The CDR3, as DNA: TGCAGCGCTCGGTGGAACCATGTTAGCGACAGGATCTACTATGGCTACACCTTC. It encodes CSARWNHVSDRIYYGYTF.

V gene TRBV7-3 combines with J gene TRBJ2-3; TRBD1 aligns across 7 bases. Unmatched junction bases numbered 3, after V lost 5 bases and J lost 4 bases. Germline CDR1 reads SGHTA; CDR2 reads FQGTGA. The CDR3 length is 13 residues. As DNA, the CDR3 is TGTGCCAGCAGCGGACAGGCATCAGATACGCAGTATTTT. Translated: CASSGQASDTQYF.

V usage is TRBV18 and J usage is TRBJ2-6; possible D gene TRBD2, 6 bases. V was cut by 1 base and J by 2 bases, with 21 bases left in between. CDR1 and CDR2 from the germline V gene are KGHSH and LQKENI. CDR3 length equals 20 residues. As DNA, the CDR3 is TGTGCCAGCTCACCACGGGACCGGGACTTCGAGGGAGCTGGGGCCAACGTCCTGACTTTC. This codes for CASSPRDRDFEGAGANVLTF. Supplemented by reference TRBV18 and TRBJ2-6, the full variable domain reads NAGVMQNPRHLVRRRGQEARLRCSPMKGHSHVYWYRQLPEEGLKFMVYLQKENIIDESGMPKERFSAEFPKEGPSILRIQQVVRGDSAAYFCASSPRDRDFEGAGANVLTFGAGSRLTVL.

The chain employs TRBV18 and TRBJ2-2; weak D call: TRBD2 (5 bases). Germline V CDR1 and CDR2: KGHSH, LQKENI. V lost 4 bases to trimming and J lost 4 bases, with 16 bases between them. The length of the CDR3 is 16 residues. The CDR3 here is CASSLLLGVGTGELFF. The CDR3 DNA sequence: TGTGCCAGCTCACTCCTTTTGGGAGTCGGCACCGGGGAGCTGTTTTTT.

The J gene is TRBJ1-6, the V gene TRBV5-1, with 8 positions matching TRBD1. The J segment lost 7 bases and the V segment lost 1 base, leaving 4 bases of the junction unmatched. This CDR3 spans 15 amino acids. Germline V gene lookup returns CDR1 SGHRS and CDR2 YFSETQ. CDR3 sequence reads: CASSLQQGGNSPLHF. The DNA of the CDR3 is TGCGCCAGCAGCTTGCAACAGGGGGGCAATTCACCCCTCCACTTT.

V is TRBV5-4 and J is TRBJ2-7, with D maybe TRBD2 (5 bases). CDR1 is SGHNT and CDR2 is YYREEE in the germline V gene (reference sequence). The CDR3 spans 15 residues. Trimming pared 4 bases from V and 5 bases from J, leaving 19 bases between. CDR3 in DNA: TGTGCCAGCAGCCTCCCCGGGCGGGTTGGCAACGAGCAGTACTTC. This codes for CASSLPGRVGNEQYF.

The V gene is TRBV18, the J gene TRBJ2-7; 9 bases map to TRBD1. V lost 5 bases and J lost 2; bases outside the gene matches: 13. Germline V lookup: CDR1 KGHSH, CDR2 LQKENI. The CDR3 is 17 residues long. Here the CDR3 reads CASSVGMYRGRAYEQYF. As DNA, the CDR3 is TGTGCCAGCTCAGTGGGAATGTACAGGGGGCGCGCCTACGAGCAGTACTTC.

The V gene is TRBV3-1 (or the pseudogene TRBV3-2), the J gene TRBJ2-1, with 7 bases identical to TRBD2. The CDR3 sequence is 18 residues long. Germline CDR1 and CDR2: LGHDT and YNNKEL (reference sequence). J was trimmed by 6 bases and V by 0 bases; bases with no gene match: 14. The DNA of the CDR3 is TGTGCCAGCAGCCAAGACCCTATCGGACTAGGAAGGGCCAATGAGCAGTTCTTC. This translates into CASSQDPIGLGRANEQFF.

V gene TRBV3-1 (or the pseudogene TRBV3-2) combines with J gene TRBJ2-7, with 8 nucleotides matching TRBD1. V gave up 1 base and J gave up 8 bases; unmatched junction bases: 7. The V gene's germline CDR1 is LGHDT and CDR2 YNNKEL (reference sequence). The CDR3 is 14 amino acids. The CDR3 DNA reads as TGTGCCAGCAGCCAAGTGCGGACAGGGAGCAAGCAGTACTTC. Encoded protein: CASSQVRTGSKQYF.

The V gene is TRBV21-1, the J gene TRBJ1-6. TRBV21-1 counts as a pseudogene. There are 17 residues in the CDR3. CDR3 amino acids: CASSKDRVCSYNSPLHF. The CDR3 region has the DNA TGTGCCAGCAGCAAAGACCGGGTGTGTTCCTATAATTCACCCCTCCACTTT.

The CDR3, as DNA: TGTGCCAGCAGTGGGCGTAGGGGGCCCCACAGGTTCTACAATGAGCAGTTCTTC. It is translated as CASSGRRGPHRFYNEQFF. The chain uses TRBV25-1 and TRBJ2-1, with 7 bases fitting TRBD1. Trimming at V came to 4 bases and at J to 3 bases, leaving 15 bases not matched to a gene. CDR1 and CDR2 from the germline V gene are MGHDK and SYGVNS. This CDR3 has 18 residues.

In its sample, this clone was seen once. The V call is TRBV28, the J call TRBJ2-1; 13 bases line up with TRBD2. J gave up 1 base and V 2 bases, and 11 bases lay outside the gene matches. Germline V gives CDR1 MDHEN, CDR2 SYDVKM. This CDR3 has 20 amino acids. The CDR3 nucleotides are TGTGCCAGCAGTTTAAGGTCCCGGGGACTAGCGGGGCTTTCCTACAATGAGCAGTTCTTC. Protein product: CASSLRSRGLAGLSYNEQFF.

The chain employs TRBV9 and TRBJ2-2; 12 nucleotides agree with TRBD2. The germline V gene encodes CDR1 SGDLS and CDR2 YYNGEE. Losses at the gene ends were 3 bases for V and 4 bases for J; bases not matched to a gene: 4. This CDR3 has 16 residues. In DNA form, the CDR3 reads TGTGCCAGCAGCGCTGGACTAGCGGGAACCACCGGGGAGCTGTTTTTT. It yields the protein CASSAGLAGTTGELFF.

The chain links TRBV11-2 to TRBJ2-3; D is unresolved. This CDR3 region has 16 residues. CDR1 is SGHAT and CDR2 is FQNNGV in the germline V gene. V lost 1 base and J lost 6, with 17 bases in between. CDR3 sequence: CASSLVGSPSPDTQYF. CDR3 sequence (DNA): TGTGCCAGCAGCTTAGTGGGGTCTCCCTCTCCCGATACGCAGTATTTT.

The chain uses TRBV28 and TRBJ2-7; a weak D match, TRBD2 (5 bases). Germline-derived CDR1 and CDR2 are MDHEN and SYDVKM. V was cut by 1 base and J by 5 bases, with 9 bases left in between. The CDR3 covers 13 residues. The CDR3: CASSLLGLHEQYF. CDR3 nucleotide sequence: TGTGCCAGCAGTTTATTAGGACTCCACGAGCAGTACTTC.

DNA for the CDR3: TGCGCCAGCAGCGCCGGGACAGGGGGTTTTGTCGCAGATACGCAGTATTTT. Translation gives CASSAGTGGFVADTQYF. The chain employs TRBV5-1 and TRBJ2-3; the match to TRBD1 covers 11 bases. There are 17 residues in the CDR3. Germline V gene lookup returns CDR1 SGHRS and CDR2 YFSETQ. V was clipped by 4 bases and J by 4 bases; unmatched bases: 11.

V and J are TRBV7-9 and TRBJ2-1; D unresolved. With 2 bases removed from V and 0 bases from J, the gap between germline ends came to 20 bases. The CDR3 is 19 residues long. Germline CDR1 reads SEHNR; CDR2 reads FQNEAQ (reference sequence). The CDR3 DNA is TGTGCCAGCAGCTTAAACCCCCCTCTGGTGGTAAGCTCCTACAATGAGCAGTTCTTC. Translating it yields CASSLNPPLVVSSYNEQFF.

This clone has more than one count but fewer than ten. This rearrangement joins TRBV3-1 (or the pseudogene TRBV3-2) to TRBJ2-7; 8 nucleotides align to TRBD2. This CDR3 comprises 15 residues. CDR1 and CDR2 from the germline V gene are LGHDT and YNNKEL (reference sequence). The V gene end was trimmed by 1 base and the J gene end by 4 bases; junction bases not matched to a gene: 6. The CDR3 here is CASSQVAGGGYEQYF. The CDR3 nucleotides are TGTGCCAGCAGCCAAGTGGCGGGAGGCGGTTACGAGCAGTACTTC.

The chain carries TRBV11-2 and TRBJ2-7; either TRBD1 or TRBD2 may supply D (5 bases each). The CDR3 consists of 15 residues. Looked up from germline, CDR1 is SGHAT and CDR2 is FQNNGV. V lost 0 bases and J 4 bases, leaving 13 bases between the germline ends. CDR3 coding DNA: TGTGCCAGCAGCTTAGAGGGGGTCGGGGTGTACGAGCAGTACTTC. This sequence encodes CASSLEGVGVYEQYF.

J is TRBJ1-6 and V is TRBV7-6; 10 bases line up with TRBD1. This CDR3 is built from 16 residues. Germline values: CDR1 SGHVS, CDR2 FNYEAQ. V lost 1 base to trimming and J lost 8 bases; unmatched junction nucleotides: 5. CDR3 amino acids: CASSLGSTGGYSPLHF. As DNA, the CDR3 is TGTGCCAGCAGCTTAGGGTCGACAGGGGGCTATTCACCCCTCCACTTT.

This clone was picked up a small number of times. This chain connects TRBV29-1 to TRBJ1-4, with 7 bases aligning to TRBD1. V shed 7 bases, J shed 0 bases, and the junction held 5 bases outside the gene matches. Germline V CDR1 and CDR2: SQVTM, ANQGSEA. There are 14 residues in the CDR3. CDR3 in DNA: TGCAGCGCCCAAGGACAGGCAACTAATGAAAAACTGTTTTTT. It codes for CSAQGQATNEKLFF.

The chain carries TRBV10-2 and TRBJ2-7; perhaps TRBD2 as D (6 bases). The germline V and J ends were trimmed by 6 bases and 4 bases, with 10 bases remaining between them. CDR1 and CDR2 from the germline V gene are WSHSY and SAAADI. The CDR3 consists of 12 residues. CDR3 loop: CASSLARYEQYF. The CDR3, as DNA: TGCGCCAGCAGCCTAGCGAGGTACGAGCAGTACTTC.

For this clone: Different DNA sequences within this sample yield the same CDR3. This chain uses TRBV5-1 with TRBJ2-1, with TRBD2 matching 7 bases. The CDR3 totals 13 residues. With V trimmed by 0 bases and J by 7 bases, 1 base remained unmatched. Looked up from germline, CDR1 is SGHRS and CDR2 is YFSETQ. The CDR3 is CASSLGSGNEQFF. The CDR3 DNA sequence: TGCGCCAGCAGCTTGGGTAGCGGGAATGAGCAGTTCTTC.

The chain combines TRBV23-1 with TRBJ2-6; 7 nucleotides agree with TRBD1. TRBV23-1 falls under the ORF class, with uncertain function. Trimming at V came to 6 bases and at J to 1 base, leaving 3 bases not matched to a gene. The CDR3 totals 15 residues. CDR3: CASSLQGSGANVLTF. CDR3 nucleotides: TGCGCCAGCAGCCTACAGGGGTCTGGGGCCAACGTCCTGACTTTC.

The genes are TRBV28 and TRBJ1-1; D is perhaps TRBD1 (5 bases). The CDR3 has 14 residues. V gave up 3 bases and J gave up 3 bases, with 11 bases separating them. Germline values: CDR1 MDHEN, CDR2 SYDVKM. The CDR3 protein is CASSFTEGDTEAFF. CDR3 DNA sequence: TGTGCCAGCAGTTTTACCGAAGGGGACACTGAAGCTTTCTTT.